The 14 T cell receptor beta chains listed next were all sequenced from one sample in a study of cytomegalovirus exposure and HLA in healthy donors (dated by TCRdb to the late 2010s). Library preparation was by the immunoSEQ multiplex PCR assay. For the multiplex PCR, a mixture combining 60 forward primers for TCR Vbeta segments and 13 reverse primers for TCR Jbeta segments was used. Here the immuneACCESS table is served through TCRdb, limited to in-frame sequences with V and J called. Missing clones are a known gap in these copies; in checked studies unresolved V genes cover under half, and the rest lacks a known reason. Across this sample there are roughly 200,000 clones, with around 89% seen only once. In total, the top ten clones hold 1% of the sample. Source material: PBMCs. These receptors all come from a woman aged 18-29 years in good health and CMV-seronegative.

The chain is built from TRBV14 and TRBJ1-2; possible D gene TRBD1, 5 bases. The CDR3 spans 15 residues. The V gene lost 1 base and the J gene lost 3 bases, with 12 bases spanning the gap. CDR1 and CDR2 (germline): SGHDN, FVKESK. The CDR3 loop is CASSQVGTGDYGYTF. For the CDR3, the DNA is TGTGCCAGCAGCCAAGTCGGGACGGGAGACTATGGCTACACCTTC.

This clone appeared a few times. This chain uses TRBV7-2 with TRBJ1-6, with D possibly being TRBD1 (5 bases). This CDR3 spans 15 amino acids. V gave up 1 base and J gave up 3 bases, with 7 bases separating them. In germline, CDR1 is SGHTA, CDR2 FQGNSA. The CDR3 nucleotides read TGTGCCAGCAGCTTAGGACAGTACTATAATTCACCCCTCCACTTT. Translated: CASSLGQYYNSPLHF.

The chain combines TRBV7-9 with TRBJ2-5; a weak D match, TRBD2 (6 bases). V was clipped by 0 bases and J by 2 bases, with 7 bases between them. Per the germline V gene, CDR1 is SEHNR and CDR2 is FQNEAQ (reference sequence). There are 14 residues in the CDR3. CDR3 in amino acids: CASSLASGQETQYF. CDR3 DNA sequence: TGTGCCAGCAGCTTAGCAAGCGGGCAAGAGACCCAGTACTTC.

This chain connects TRBV6-4 to TRBJ2-3; TRBD1 agrees at 8 bases. Germline trimming cut 4 bases from V and 4 bases from J; bases unmatched to any gene: 4. Germline V CDR1 and CDR2: MRHNA, SNTAGT. The CDR3 runs 14 residues. The CDR3 spells CASSVRTGSDTQYF. The DNA for the CDR3 is TGTGCCAGCAGTGTTCGGACAGGGTCAGATACGCAGTATTTT.

The J gene is TRBJ2-5, the V gene TRBV7-2; 7 bases agree with TRBD2. This CDR3 comprises 19 residues. With V trimmed by 2 bases and J by 2 bases, 17 bases remained unmatched. The germline gives CDR1 SGHTA, CDR2 FQGNSA. CDR3 coding DNA: TGTGCCAGCAGCTTAAGGGTATTAAGGGCTAGCGGAAAACAAGAGACCCAGTACTTC. It is translated as CASSLRVLRASGKQETQYF.

J is TRBJ1-5 and V is TRBV4-2; D might be TRBD1 (6 bases). CDR3 length: 14 amino acids. V was clipped by 3 bases and J by 6 bases, with 12 bases between them. Germline CDR1 and CDR2: LGHNA and YNFKEQ. In DNA, the CDR3 is TGTGCCAGCAGCCAGACAGGCTTCGGTCAGCCCCAGCATTTT. This codes for CASSQTGFGQPQHF.

This chain uses TRBV5-1 with TRBJ2-5; 9 bases fit TRBD1. The CDR3 has 13 residues. The V segment lost 3 bases and the J segment 4 bases; nucleotides outside the gene matches: 1. CDR1 is SGHRS, CDR2 YFSETQ, per germline. The CDR3 DNA reads as TGCGCCAGCAGCTCACAGGGGGCAGAGACCCAGTACTTC. As protein: CASSSQGAETQYF.

The J gene is TRBJ2-2, the V gene TRBV14; 9 positions agree with TRBD1. Germline CDR1 is SGHDN and CDR2 is FVKESK. CDR3 size: 16 residues. J gave up 3 bases and V 5 bases, and 7 bases lay outside the gene matches. The CDR3 sequence: CASSSRTGVDTGELFF. The CDR3 DNA reads TGTGCCAGCAGCTCCCGGACAGGGGTGGACACCGGGGAGCTGTTTTTT.

The chain links TRBV4-3 to TRBJ1-4, with unresolved D. The CDR3 runs to 14 residues. V dropped 2 bases and J dropped 0 bases, with 4 bases sitting between them. Germline CDR1 is LGHNA and CDR2 is YSLEER. The DNA of the CDR3 is TGCGCCAGCAGCCAATACACAACTAATGAAAAACTGTTTTTT. Translating gives CASSQYTTNEKLFF.

This sequence joins TRBV5-8 and TRBJ1-5, with no clear D. This CDR3 region has 13 residues. Trimming removed 2 bases from V and 5 bases from J, with 8 bases in between. CDR1 SGHTS and CDR2 YDEGEE come from the germline V gene. The CDR3 region has the DNA TGTGCCAGCAGCTTAGAGCGCGATCAGCCCCAGCATTTT. It specifies CASSLERDQPQHF.

This rearrangement joins TRBV2 to TRBJ2-1; D not resolved. The CDR3 is 15 residues long. Germline assignment: CDR1 SNHLY and CDR2 FYNNEI. V was trimmed by 6 bases and J by 0 bases, leaving 12 bases between them. The CDR3 region is CASSKSPSSYNEQFF. CDR3 nucleotide sequence: TGTGCCAGCAGCAAGTCCCCGAGCTCCTACAATGAGCAGTTCTTC.

The chain links TRBV4-1 to TRBJ2-1; 11 positions agree with TRBD2. The CDR3 extends over 17 amino acids. CDR1 and CDR2 from the germline V gene are MGHRA and YSYEKL. Germline trimming cut 1 base from V and 5 bases from J; bases unmatched to any gene: 7. As DNA, the CDR3 is TGCGCCAGCAGCCAAGGAATTCTGGGACTAGCGGACAATGAGCAGTTCTTC. It specifies CASSQGILGLADNEQFF.

Only one count was recorded for this clone. The gene calls are TRBV7-2 and TRBJ2-7, with D possibly TRBD2 on 6 matching bases. This CDR3 has 12 residues. V dropped 1 base and J dropped 6 bases, with 7 bases sitting between them. The germline V gene has CDR1 SGHTA and CDR2 FQGNSA. The CDR3 loop is CASSLGTTEQYF. DNA for the CDR3: TGTGCCAGCAGCTTAGGGACTACCGAGCAGTACTTC. Full variable domain (rest looked up from reference TRBV7-2 and TRBJ2-7): GAGVSQSPSNKVTEKGKDVELRCDPISGHTALYWYRQSLGQGLEFLIYFQGNSAPDKSGLPSDRFSAERTGGSVSTLTIQRTQQEDSAVYLCASSLGTTEQYFGPGTRLTVT.

The chain combines TRBV19 with TRBJ2-1, with D possibly matching TRBD2 (5 bases). Germline V CDR1 and CDR2: LNHDA, SQIVND (reference sequence). The CDR3 is made up of 15 amino acids. The ends were cut back, 5 bases at V and 5 bases at J, with 16 bases in the middle. The CDR3 region has the DNA TGTGCCAGTAGTCTCCCTGGATCGGGGAACAATGAGCAGTTCTTC. This sequence encodes CASSLPGSGNNEQFF.